This passage covers 30 T cell receptor beta chains from one sample sequenced in a study of blood T cell repertoires in COVID-19 (TCRdb year 2020). The library relied on the immunoSEQ multiplex PCR assay. This is the immuneACCESS table as TCRdb keeps it, with only in-frame sequences that have V and J called. A part of the clones is gone; compared with another copy, unresolved V genes explain less than half, and the rest is unexplained. For this sample there are roughly 400,000 clones; approximately 89% appear just once. The top ten clonotypes cover about 2% of the sample. The sequenced sample consisted of peripheral blood. These receptors came from a woman in her fifties or sixties with COVID-19, enrolled during active disease.

This clone has a count of ten or more. The chain uses TRBV4-2 and TRBJ2-5; 11 bases are a match to TRBD2. The V gene's germline CDR1 is LGHNA and CDR2 YNFKEQ. This CDR3 region has 17 residues. Trimming took 1 base from V and 3 from J; bases not matched to a gene: 7. In DNA form, the CDR3 reads TGTGCCAGCAGCCAAGGGGAGACTAGCGGGACGAAAGAGACCCAGTACTTC. Translation gives CASSQGETSGTKETQYF.

The chain links TRBV21-1 to TRBJ1-1; the D segment call TRBD1 is taken from the table without a DNA check. TRBV21-1 is termed a pseudogene. This CDR3 comprises 19 residues. CDR3 sequence reads: CASSKLPRPKTGVHTEAFF. Here the CDR3 DNA reads TGTGCCAGCAGCAAACTCCCACGACCTAAGACAGGGGTGCACACTGAAGCTTTCTTT.

J is TRBJ1-2 and V is TRBV30; 8 bases map to TRBD1. The germline V gene has CDR1 GTSNPN and CDR2 SVGIG (reference sequence). V lost 0 bases and J lost 8; bases outside the gene matches: 2. The CDR3 covers 12 residues. CDR3 in amino acids: CAWSVQGDGYTF. For the CDR3, the DNA is TGTGCCTGGAGTGTACAGGGGGACGGCTACACCTTC.

The chain uses TRBV5-1 and TRBJ1-1, with D possibly matching TRBD1 (5 bases). The V and J ends lost 0 bases and 0 bases respectively, with 9 bases between them. This CDR3 comprises 15 residues. Germline assignment: CDR1 SGHRS and CDR2 YFSETQ. The CDR3 here is CASSLAGNMNTEAFF. The CDR3, as DNA: TGCGCCAGCAGCTTGGCAGGGAACATGAACACTGAAGCTTTCTTT.

A note on this clone: An end of the junction does not agree with germline; a read error may underlie this. The rearrangement uses TRBV3-1 (or the pseudogene TRBV3-2) and TRBJ1-1; no firm D call. The length of the CDR3 is 16 residues. In germline, CDR1 is LGHDT, CDR2 YNNKEL (reference sequence). The CDR3 DNA reads TGTGCCAGCAGCCAAGGAAAGCGACTCTTGAAAACTGAAGCTTTCTTT. This gives the protein CASSQGKRLLKTEAFF.

This chain links TRBV4-1 with TRBJ1-1; TRBD1 is a possible D gene (5 bases). The V end was cut by 2 bases, the J end by 0 bases, with 10 bases between. Looked up from germline, CDR1 is MGHRA and CDR2 is YSYEKL. The CDR3 sequence is 15 residues long. CDR3 nucleotides: TGCGCCAGCAGCCAAATAAAGGGGATGAACACTGAAGCTTTCTTT. As protein: CASSQIKGMNTEAFF.

The V gene is TRBV10-3, the J gene TRBJ1-2, with D possibly TRBD1 on 6 matching bases. V was clipped by 0 bases and J by 7 bases, with 18 bases between them. The CDR3 contains 16 residues. Germline assignment: CDR1 ENHRY and CDR2 SYGVKD. The CDR3 nucleotides read TGTGCCATCAGTGAGTCCTCTAGGGGGACCCTCGGTGGCTACACCTTC. Translated, it gives CAISESSRGTLGGYTF.

The count of this clone is one. V is TRBV18 and J is TRBJ1-3; D is unclear. The CDR3 runs 16 residues. Between the trimmed V and J ends, which lost 3 bases and 0 bases, there was a span of 12 bases. Germline-derived CDR1 and CDR2 are KGHSH and LQKENI. CDR3: CASSPTSSLSGNTIYF. In nucleotides, the CDR3 is TGTGCCAGCTCACCCACGTCGTCACTCTCTGGAAACACCATATATTTT.

The CDR3: CASSQQRGAGETQYF. In nucleotides, the CDR3 is TGTGCCAGCAGCCAACAGCGGGGGGCAGGAGAGACCCAGTACTTC. This chain joins TRBV14 and TRBJ2-5; 9 bases are shared with TRBD2. The CDR3 runs 15 residues. The germline V gene encodes CDR1 SGHDN and CDR2 FVKESK. The V segment lost 2 bases and the J segment 4 bases; nucleotides outside the gene matches: 5.

The chain recombines TRBV7-2 with TRBJ2-1, with D unclear. Germline CDR1 SGHTA, CDR2 FQGNSA. V was trimmed by 1 base and J by 7 bases, leaving 11 bases between them. The CDR3 is 14 residues long. CDR3 residues: CASSLGIHLNEQFF. The CDR3 region has the DNA TGTGCCAGCAGCTTAGGAATACATCTTAATGAGCAGTTCTTC.

The chain is built from TRBV5-6 and TRBJ1-6, with D uncertain. The CDR3 totals 15 residues. Germline CDR1 reads SGHDT; CDR2 reads YYEEEE. V lost 0 bases, J lost 7 bases, and 11 bases lay in between. The CDR3 region is CASSLGWSDNSPLHF. CDR3 nucleotide sequence: TGTGCCAGCAGCTTGGGGTGGAGTGACAATTCACCCCTCCACTTT.

The chain is built from TRBV5-6 and TRBJ1-4, with D hard to call. CDR3 length: 14 residues. The germline V gene has CDR1 SGHDT and CDR2 YYEEEE. Trimming removed 1 base from V and 7 bases from J, with 11 bases in between. CDR3 region: CASSLKPESEKLFF. CDR3 sequence (DNA): TGTGCCAGCAGCTTGAAGCCGGAGAGTGAAAAACTGTTTTTT.

J is TRBJ2-7 and V is TRBV2; TRBD1 matches at 10 bases. V dropped 7 bases and J dropped 2; count of bases not matched to a gene: 5. Per germline, CDR1 SNHLY and CDR2 FYNNEI. The CDR3 is 14 amino acids. The CDR3 nucleotides read TGTGCCAGCAAACGGGACAGGGGACCCTACGAGCAGTACTTC. Protein product: CASKRDRGPYEQYF.

The chain carries TRBV9 and TRBJ2-5; 13 nucleotides line up with TRBD2. The V gene end was trimmed by 4 bases and the J gene end by 7 bases; junction bases not matched to a gene: 7. Germline CDR1 is SGDLS and CDR2 is YYNGEE. The CDR3 sequence is 15 residues long. The DNA of the CDR3 is TGTGCCAGCAGCTACACTAGCGGGGGGGCCGGGACCCAGTACTTC. It is translated as CASSYTSGGAGTQYF.

This clone turned up a few times. V usage is TRBV18 and J usage is TRBJ2-3, with TRBD2 identical over 10 bases. CDR3 length equals 16 residues. The germline CDR1 and CDR2 sequences are KGHSH and LQKENI. Unmatched junction bases numbered 9, after V lost 3 bases and J lost 6 bases. Here the CDR3 DNA reads TGTGCCAGCTCACCCCTAGCGGGGGCCAAAGCCGATACGCAGTATTTT. This sequence encodes CASSPLAGAKADTQYF.

The J gene is TRBJ2-3, the V gene TRBV7-3; TRBD2 agrees at 12 bases. The germline gives CDR1 SGHTA, CDR2 FQGTGA. This CDR3 region has 14 residues. V was pared by 4 bases and J by 4 bases, with 0 bases of the junction left unmatched. The CDR3, as DNA: TGTGCCAGCAGCTGGACTAGCGGGGCAGATACGCAGTATTTT. Its protein product is CASSWTSGADTQYF.

This clone was detected only once. The chain carries TRBV6-1 and TRBJ2-7; TRBD1 matches 9 bases. Germline V gives CDR1 MNHNS, CDR2 SASEGT. The ends lost 2 bases at V and 1 base at J; junction bases unmatched: 9. The CDR3 is 17 amino acids. The CDR3 DNA follows: TGTGCCAGCAGTGAAAAGGGTTGGACAGGGGTTTCCTACGAGCAGTACTTC. This codes for CASSEKGWTGVSYEQYF.

This clone was picked up a small number of times. The J gene is TRBJ1-5, the V gene TRBV28; the D is unclear. In germline, CDR1 is MDHEN, CDR2 SYDVKM. The CDR3 sequence is 14 residues long. The germline V and J ends were trimmed by 4 bases and 11 bases, with 18 bases remaining between them. The CDR3 is CASSSDMTVLTQHF. The CDR3 DNA is TGTGCCAGCAGTTCCGACATGACCGTACTGACCCAGCATTTT. Variable domain in full (rest from reference TRBV28 and TRBJ1-5): DVKVTQSSRYLVKRTGEKVFLECVQDMDHENMFWYRQDPGLGLRLIYFSYDVKMKEKGDIPEGYSVSREKKERFSLILESASTNQTSMYLCASSSDMTVLTQHFGDGTRLSIL.

The rearrangement joins TRBV5-1 to TRBJ2-7; TRBD1 might be the D (5 bases). Trimming removed 2 bases from V and 2 bases from J, with 11 bases in between. The V gene's germline CDR1 is SGHRS and CDR2 YFSETQ. The CDR3 extends over 14 amino acids. The CDR3: CASSLDRRTYEQYF. In DNA form, the CDR3 reads TGCGCCAGCAGCTTAGACAGACGTACCTACGAGCAGTACTTC.

V and J are TRBV23-1 and TRBJ1-2; D gene unclear. TRBV23-1 is flagged as an ORF with uncertain function. The CDR3 contains 14 residues. The V and J ends lost 3 bases and 3 bases respectively, with 11 bases between them. This chain's CDR3 is CASSQGKRDYGYTF. The DNA for the CDR3 is TGCGCCAGCAGTCAGGGGAAGCGGGACTATGGCTACACCTTC.

The rearrangement links TRBV21-1 to TRBJ2-7; the table's D call, TRBD1, has no DNA check behind it. TRBV21-1 is given as a pseudogene. The CDR3 extends over 15 amino acids. CDR3 coding DNA: TGTGCCAGCCAGCAACAGGGGACAAGGATTGGCGAGCAGTACTTC. Its translation: CASQQQGTRIGEQYF.

The chain combines TRBV11-3 with TRBJ2-2; TRBD1 aligns across 8 bases. The CDR3 length is 15 residues. V gave up 5 bases and J gave up 5 bases; unmatched junction bases: 7. Germline loops: CDR1 SGHNT, CDR2 YENEEA. CDR3: CASSHGTGSTGELFF. CDR3 DNA sequence: TGTGCCAGCAGCCACGGGACAGGATCTACCGGGGAGCTGTTTTTT.

The V gene is TRBV12-3 or TRBV12-4, the J gene TRBJ1-2; unclear D gene. CDR3 size: 13 residues. Trimming stripped 3 bases from V and 6 bases from J, with 11 bases between. The CDR3 DNA reads as TGTGCCAGCAGTTTCGCAGGCCTGGATGGCTACACCTTC. Amino acid sequence: CASSFAGLDGYTF.

The CDR3 DNA sequence: TGTGCCAGCAGCTTAGAGACAGGGAGCTACACCTTC. This translates into CASSLETGSYTF. This chain links TRBV7-3 with TRBJ1-2, with 7 bases matching TRBD1. CDR1 is SGHTA, CDR2 FQGTGA, per germline. V shed 2 bases, J shed 9 bases, and the junction held 3 bases outside the gene matches. The CDR3 is 12 amino acids. The whole variable domain, filled in from reference TRBV7-3 and TRBJ1-2, reads GAGVSQTPSNKVTEKGKYVELRCDPISGHTALYWYRQSLGQGPEFLIYFQGTGAADDSGLPNDRFFAVRPEGSVSTLKIQRTERGDSAVYLCASSLETGSYTFGSGTRLTVV.

This clone was found many times. The rearrangement links TRBV6-2 or TRBV6-3 to TRBJ1-2, with D maybe TRBD1 (6 bases). CDR3 length: 15 residues. V was clipped by 6 bases and J by 1 base, with 15 bases between them. Germline V gives CDR1 MNHEY, CDR2 SVGEGT. The CDR3 spells CASSQGWTDNYGYTF. CDR3 sequence (DNA): TGTGCCAGCAGCCAGGGGTGGACAGATAACTATGGCTACACCTTC.

The V gene is TRBV15, the J gene TRBJ1-4; TRBD1 aligns across 9 bases. This CDR3 has 15 amino acids. CDR1 is LNHNV, CDR2 YYDKDF, per germline (reference sequence). Trimming took 2 bases from V and 7 from J; bases not matched to a gene: 5. This CDR3 reads CATSRLTGGSEKLFF. The CDR3 DNA reads as TGTGCCACCAGCAGACTTACAGGGGGCAGTGAAAAACTGTTTTTT.

The CDR3 is CASMRGRLSRYTF. For the CDR3, the DNA is TGTGCCAGCATGAGAGGGAGGCTATCGAGATACACCTTC. V gene TRBV5-6 combines with J gene TRBJ1-2; no definite D call. This CDR3 spans 13 amino acids. The V end lost 6 bases, the J end lost 11 bases, and 20 bases lay between the germline ends. Germline CDR1 is SGHDT and CDR2 is YYEEEE.

The chain has TRBV5-1 and TRBJ1-2; weak D call: TRBD1 (5 bases). CDR1 is SGHRS, CDR2 YFSETQ, per germline. Trimming shortened V by 4 bases and J by 3 bases, and 13 bases separated the two germline ends. The CDR3 has 14 amino acids. CDR3: CASSGAAGDYGYTF. The CDR3 nucleotides read TGCGCCAGCAGCGGGGCGGCGGGGGACTATGGCTACACCTTC. The complete variable domain, with remaining parts taken from reference TRBV5-1 and TRBJ1-2, reads KAGVTQTPRYLIKTRGQQVTLSCSPISGHRSVSWYQQTPGQGLQFLFEYFSETQRNKGNFPGRFSGRQFSNSRSEMNVSTLELGDSALYLCASSGAAGDYGYTFGSGTRLTVV.

The chain combines TRBV28 with TRBJ1-2; maybe TRBD1 (5 bases). This CDR3 has 13 amino acids. V was shortened by 7 bases and J by 2 bases, with 11 bases between the two germline ends. Per the germline V gene, CDR1 is MDHEN and CDR2 is SYDVKM. The chain's CDR3 is CASTSGLNYGYTF. The DNA of the CDR3 is TGTGCCAGCACTTCAGGGCTGAACTATGGCTACACCTTC.

The J gene is TRBJ2-7, the V gene TRBV7-8; TRBD2 matches at 9 bases. Germline assignment: CDR1 SGHVS and CDR2 FQNEAQ. The CDR3 totals 15 residues. V shed 5 bases, J shed 3 bases, and the junction held 8 bases outside the gene matches. The CDR3 loop is CASSQGGSGGYEQYF. The CDR3 DNA is TGTGCCAGCAGCCAAGGGGGTAGCGGGGGCTACGAGCAGTACTTC.